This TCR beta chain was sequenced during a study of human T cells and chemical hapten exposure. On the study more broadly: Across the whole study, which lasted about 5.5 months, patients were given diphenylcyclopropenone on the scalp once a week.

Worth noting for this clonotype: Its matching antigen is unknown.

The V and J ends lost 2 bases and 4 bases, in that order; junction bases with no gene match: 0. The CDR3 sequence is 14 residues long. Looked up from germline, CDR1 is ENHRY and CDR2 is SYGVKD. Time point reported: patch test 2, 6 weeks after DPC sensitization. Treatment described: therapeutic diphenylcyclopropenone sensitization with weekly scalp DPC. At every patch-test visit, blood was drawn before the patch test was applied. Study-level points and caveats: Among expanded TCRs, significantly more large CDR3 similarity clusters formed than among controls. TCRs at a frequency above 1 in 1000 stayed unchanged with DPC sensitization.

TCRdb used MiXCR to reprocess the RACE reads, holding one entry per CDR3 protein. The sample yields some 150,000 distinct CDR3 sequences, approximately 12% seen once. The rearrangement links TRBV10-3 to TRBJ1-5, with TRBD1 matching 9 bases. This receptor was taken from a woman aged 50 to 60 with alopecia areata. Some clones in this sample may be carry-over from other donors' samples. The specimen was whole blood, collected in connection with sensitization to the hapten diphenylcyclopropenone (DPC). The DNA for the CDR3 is TGTGCCATCAGTGAGGGGACAGGGAATCAGCCCCAGCATTTT. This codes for CAISEGTGNQPQHF.